This T cell receptor beta chain was sequenced for a study of OX40 agonist ivuxolimab in advanced cancers. For the study at large: 30% to 40% of patients had received prior checkpoint inhibitor therapy. Three patients, one with hepatocellular carcinoma and two with cutaneous melanoma, achieved partial responses.

Clones were sequenced by immunoSEQ multiplex PCR, and TCRdb holds only the in-frame ones, with some missing. The sample records approximately 100,000 clones, 90% being singletons. Germline assignment: CDR1 SEHNR and CDR2 FQNEAQ (reference sequence). J gave up 6 bases and V 3 bases, and 4 bases lay outside the gene matches. The length of the CDR3 is 15 residues. This chain connects TRBV7-9 to TRBJ2-1; 11 nucleotides align to TRBD2. The source material was CD4+ or CD8+ T cells sorted from blood, sampled in a trial of the OX40 agonist ivuxolimab. The sequence derives from an adult with an advanced solid tumor such as melanoma, head and neck, liver or kidney cancer. The CDR3 nucleotides are TGTGCCAGCAGCTTTAGAACTAGCGGGAGCAATGAGCAGTTCTTC. This codes for CASSFRTSGSNEQFF. Drawing the rest from reference TRBV7-9 and TRBJ2-1, the complete variable domain is DTGVSQNPRHKITKRGQNVTFRCDPISEHNRLYWYRQTLGQGPEFLTYFQNEAQLEKSRLLSDRFSAERPKGSFSTLEIQRTEQGDSAMYLCASSFRTSGSNEQFFGPGTRLTVL.